This T cell receptor beta chain was sequenced during a study of OX40 agonist ivuxolimab in advanced cancers. The CDR3 is 14 amino acids. Germline CDR1 and CDR2: SGDLS and YYNGEE. The germline V and J ends were trimmed by 5 bases and 7 bases, with 15 bases remaining between them. The table came from immunoSEQ multiplex PCR; TCRdb's copy has only in-frame clones and leaves some out. Counted here are under 25,000 clones, around 85% occurring once; the ten biggest clones make up about a sixth. The V call is TRBV9, the J call TRBJ1-4, with D possibly matching TRBD1 (6 bases). The sequence derives from an adult with an advanced solid tumor such as melanoma, head and neck, liver or kidney cancer. The starting material was CD4+ or CD8+ T cells sorted from blood, obtained in a trial of the OX40 agonist ivuxolimab. CDR3 residues: CASSPPGTFEKLFF. Written as DNA, the CDR3 is TGTGCCAGCAGTCCTCCTGGGACATTTGAAAAACTGTTTTTT.